This T cell receptor beta chain was found in a study of blood T cells in healthy people across ages. PBMCs numbering at least 6 million were isolated per sample. Using a J-beta primer mix together with a sample-barcoded 5' primer, a second PCR was run for roughly 6 to 12 cycles. MiXCR, run by TCRdb on the 5' RACE reads, gives a single entry per CDR3 protein. Seen here are about 730,000 distinct CDR3 sequences, about 42% observed once, and the top ten hold around 20%. The CDR3 loop spans 15 amino acids. CDR1 SGHRS and CDR2 YFSETQ come from the germline V gene. A word on this clonotype: An end of the junction differs from the germline gene, which may be a read error.

The genes are TRBV5-1 and TRBJ2-1, with D tentatively TRBD2 (6 bases). This receptor was identified in a woman aged 60 to 75 in good health. Sample: blood. The CDR3 DNA reads as TGCGCCAACAGCTTGTTGGCTGGCGGGAACAATGAGCAGTTCTTC. Amino acid sequence: CANSLLAGGNNEQFF.